Listed below are T cell receptor beta chains from one sample, sequenced in a study of lymphopenia after photon versus proton radiotherapy. The table came from immunoSEQ multiplex PCR; TCRdb's copy has only in-frame clones and leaves some out. The sample includes roughly 30,000 clones, almost 90% of them seen just once. Sequenced material: peripheral blood, taken from a patient treated with photon-based radiotherapy. These receptors all come from a woman aged 50 to 60 with pancreatic cancer. CDR3s include the opening cysteine and the closing phenylalanine or tryptophan. The D gene is left open where the match is weak. Rows give clone size only sometimes, using once, few, many, or a class for an expanded clone.

CDR3 DNA: TGCGCCAGCAGCCCGAACGGTACCGGGGAGCTGTTTTTT; CDR3 protein: CASSPNGTGELFF; J gene: TRBJ2-2; V gene: TRBV23-1; clone size: -; D gene: -
CDR3 DNA: TGTGCCAGCAGTTCAAACCGGCAGGGCCCTAACAGCAATCAGCCCCAGCATTTT; CDR3 protein: CASSSNRQGPNSNQPQHF; J gene: TRBJ1-5; V gene: TRBV28; clone size: -; D gene: -
CDR3 DNA: TGCGCCAGCATCGGGAAAGATACGCAGTATTTT; CDR3 protein: CASIGKDTQYF; J gene: TRBJ2-3; V gene: TRBV10-2; clone size: -; D gene: -
CDR3 DNA: TGCGCCAGCAGCTTGTCAACGGGGACAGAGAACACTGAAGCTTTCTTT; CDR3 protein: CASSLSTGTENTEAFF; J gene: TRBJ1-1; V gene: TRBV5-1; clone size: -; D gene: TRBD1
CDR3 DNA: TGTGCCAGCAGGACTAGCGGGAGGGTTAACGGGGAGCTGTTTTTT; CDR3 protein: CASRTSGRVNGELFF; J gene: TRBJ2-2; V gene: TRBV6-4; clone size: -; D gene: TRBD2
CDR3 DNA: TGTGCCAGCAGTGACGATGCGGCATACGAGCAGTACTTC; CDR3 protein: CASSDDAAYEQYF; J gene: TRBJ2-7; V gene: TRBV2; clone size: -; D gene: -
CDR3 DNA: TGTGCCAGCATTATACAGGGGTCCGGGGAGCTGTTTTTT; CDR3 protein: CASIIQGSGELFF; J gene: TRBJ2-2; V gene: TRBV6-1; clone size: once; D gene: TRBD1
CDR3 DNA: TGTGCCAGCAGCCGAGTGAAGGGGAGGGCAACAGATACGCAGTATTTT; CDR3 protein: CASSRVKGRATDTQYF; J gene: TRBJ2-3; V gene: TRBV11-1; clone size: -; D gene: TRBD2
CDR3 DNA: TGTGCCAGCAGTCGCTTTTGGGGGAACACCGGGGAGCTGTTTTTT; CDR3 protein: CASSRFWGNTGELFF; J gene: TRBJ2-2; V gene: TRBV6-5; clone size: -; D gene: -
CDR3 DNA: TGTGCCAGCAGCTCGGGACTAGCGGGAGGGGCCTACAATGAGCAGTTCTTC; CDR3 protein: CASSSGLAGGAYNEQFF; J gene: TRBJ2-1; V gene: TRBV7-9; clone size: -; D gene: TRBD2
CDR3 DNA: TGTGCCAGCAGCCCCCCAGGGCTAGCCTACTACGAGCAGTACTTC; CDR3 protein: CASSPPGLAYYEQYF; J gene: TRBJ2-7; V gene: TRBV7-2; clone size: -; D gene: -
CDR3 DNA: TGCAGCGTTGCTTCCGCGGAGTACAATGAGCAGTTCTTC; CDR3 protein: CSVASAEYNEQFF; J gene: TRBJ2-1; V gene: TRBV29-1; clone size: -; D gene: -
CDR3 DNA: TGTGCCAGCAGTGAAGGGGCCGGGGTTGCGGTTTACAATGAGCAGTTCTTC; CDR3 protein: CASSEGAGVAVYNEQFF; J gene: TRBJ2-1; V gene: TRBV25-1; clone size: -; D gene: -
CDR3 DNA: TGTGCCAGCAGTTCGAACTTGAACACTGAAGCTTTCTTT; CDR3 protein: CASSSNLNTEAFF; J gene: TRBJ1-1; V gene: TRBV27; clone size: -; D gene: -
CDR3 DNA: TGTGCCAGCAATCAAAAGAACCAAGAGACCCAGTACTTC; CDR3 protein: CASNQKNQETQYF; J gene: TRBJ2-5; V gene: TRBV25-1; clone size: -; D gene: -
CDR3 DNA: TGTGCCAGCAGCGAGACAGGGCTTAGGACTGACGGAAACACAGATACGCAGTATTTT; CDR3 protein: CASSETGLRTDGNTDTQYF; J gene: TRBJ2-3; V gene: TRBV7-2; clone size: -; D gene: TRBD1
CDR3 DNA: TGTGCCAGCAGCAAGGAGAGGAATGAAAAACTGTTTTTT; CDR3 protein: CASSKERNEKLFF; J gene: TRBJ1-4; V gene: TRBV5-4; clone size: -; D gene: -
CDR3 DNA: TGTGCCAGCAGTGAGTCGTTAGCGGGTTCCCGCGAGCAGTACTTC; CDR3 protein: CASSESLAGSREQYF; J gene: TRBJ2-7; V gene: TRBV2; clone size: -; D gene: TRBD2
CDR3 DNA: TGTGCCAGCAGCTCGGACAGGTTAGGGTACGGCTACACCTTC; CDR3 protein: CASSSDRLGYGYTF; J gene: TRBJ1-2; V gene: TRBV7-2; clone size: once; D gene: TRBD1
CDR3 DNA: TGTGCCAGCAGGGGGAGCGTTAGCAATCAGCCCCAGCATTTT; CDR3 protein: CASRGSVSNQPQHF; J gene: TRBJ1-5; V gene: TRBV28; clone size: once; D gene: -
CDR3 DNA: TGTGCCAGCAGCGTACTAGCGGGAGTTCCCGGGGAGCTGTTTTTT; CDR3 protein: CASSVLAGVPGELFF; J gene: TRBJ2-2; V gene: TRBV9; clone size: -; D gene: TRBD2
CDR3 DNA: TGCAGCGTTGGTGGGGAGACCCAGTACTTC; CDR3 protein: CSVGGETQYF; J gene: TRBJ2-5; V gene: TRBV29-1; clone size: -; D gene: -
CDR3 DNA: TGTGCCAGCAGTCCCCCAGAGATTCAAGAGACCCAGTACTTC; CDR3 protein: CASSPPEIQETQYF; J gene: TRBJ2-5; V gene: TRBV6-6; clone size: -; D gene: -
CDR3 DNA: TGTGCCAGCAGCTCACGACAGGGGTCTTGGAATGAGCAGTTCTTC; CDR3 protein: CASSSRQGSWNEQFF; J gene: TRBJ2-1; V gene: TRBV11-3; clone size: -; D gene: TRBD1